This entry describes one TCR beta chain. The sample is drawn from a study of T cells in tuberculosis. The germline V gene encodes CDR1 SGHNT and CDR2 YYREEE (reference sequence). The CDR3 runs to 15 residues. The V gene end was trimmed by 7 bases and the J gene end by 10 bases; junction bases not matched to a gene: 12. TCRdb keeps only in-frame clones here, not all; method: immunoSEQ multiplex PCR. This sample has roughly 35,000 clones, with roughly nine tenths found just once. Sequenced material: PBMCs. This TCR was sampled from a donor aged 10-35 years with latent tuberculosis or without tuberculosis infection. J is TRBJ2-3 and V is TRBV5-4; 13 bases match TRBD2. The CDR3 coding sequence is TGTGCCAGCGGACGGACTAGCGGGAGCCTGGAGCCGCAGTATTTT. Translated, it gives CASGRTSGSLEPQYF.